This passage covers 20 T cell receptor beta chains from one sample sequenced in a study of T-cell reconstitution after alpha-beta-depleted transplantation in children (dated by TCRdb to the mid-2010s). Library preparation employed PCR. The reads were generated on an Illumina HiSeq 2500. TCR libraries were prepared with molecular barcoding, using unique molecular identifiers to normalize TCRbeta repertoire quantification. The public reads were reanalyzed by TCRdb: fastp trimming at Q25, MiXCR alignment, in-frame beta chains only. Every distinct CDR3 protein forms one entry, paired with its most common genes and DNA. This sample lists 450,000 to 600,000 distinct CDR3 sequences; approximately 29% were detected once. The ten largest clones capture roughly 2.5% of the sample. Sequencing was performed on PBMCs from the stem cell graft donor, taken from the stem cell graft. All receptors come from a human donor who donated a stem cell graft to a child with aplastic anemia.

There are many counts of this clonotype. J is TRBJ2-2 and V is TRBV7-3; D might be TRBD2 (5 bases). The V gene lost 5 bases and the J gene lost 2 bases, with 9 bases spanning the gap. Germline CDR1 reads SGHTA; CDR2 reads FQGTGA. This CDR3 spans 14 amino acids. CDR3 sequence reads: CASSPTGNTGELFF. The CDR3 nucleotides read TGTGCCAGCAGCCCCACGGGAAACACCGGGGAGCTGTTTTTT.

The V and J genes are TRBV18 and TRBJ2-7, with D tentatively TRBD2 (5 bases). Trimming took 6 bases from V and 3 from J, leaving 15 bases between them. Germline V gene data show CDR1 as KGHSH and CDR2 as LQKENI. The CDR3 runs to 14 residues. This CDR3 is CASSQTEAGYEQYV. Here the CDR3 DNA reads TGTGCCAGCTCTCAAACAGAGGCGGGCTACGAGCAGTACGTC.

This clonotype has a single count. J is TRBJ2-6 and V is TRBV3-1; TRBD1 matches at 8 bases. Germline V CDR1 and CDR2: LGHDT, YNNKEL (reference sequence). This CDR3 is 18 amino acids long. Trimming took 1 base from V and 1 from J; bases not matched to a gene: 6. CDR3 sequence (DNA): TGTGCCAGCAGCCAAGTCGCAGGGGGCATATCTGGGGCCAACGTCCTGACTTTC. Protein: CASSQVAGGISGANVLTF.

The V gene is TRBV4-3, the J gene TRBJ1-3; no clear D. Germline-derived CDR1 and CDR2 are LGHNA and YSLEER. This CDR3 spans 15 amino acids. Trimming stripped 0 bases from V and 5 bases from J, with 11 bases between. The CDR3 coding sequence is TGCGCCAGCAGCCAAGATCTCGGAACTCGAAACACCATATATTTT. As protein: CASSQDLGTRNTIYF.

This clonotype was picked up a small number of times. This rearrangement joins TRBV5-1 to TRBJ2-2; 14 bases line up with TRBD2. J lost 0 bases, V lost 4 bases, and 8 bases had no gene match. This CDR3 spans 19 amino acids. Germline values: CDR1 SGHRS, CDR2 YFSETQ. CDR3 amino acids: CASSPFPGLAGANTGELFF. CDR3 coding DNA: TGCGCCAGCAGCCCCTTCCCGGGACTAGCGGGAGCGAACACCGGGGAGCTGTTTTTT.

This clonotype appeared a few times. This chain links TRBV10-3 with TRBJ2-7; 9 positions agree with TRBD1. In germline, CDR1 is ENHRY, CDR2 SYGVKD. This CDR3 is built from 17 residues. The V gene end was trimmed by 5 bases and the J gene end by 4 bases; junction bases not matched to a gene: 15. CDR3 sequence: CAISWDRETHLHYEQYF. The CDR3 nucleotides read TGTGCCATCAGTTGGGACAGGGAGACCCACTTGCATTACGAGCAGTACTTC.

This clonotype was seen a few times. This chain connects TRBV19 to TRBJ2-7; D could derive from TRBD1 or TRBD2 (6 bases each). CDR3 length: 14 amino acids. Trimming took 4 bases from V and 5 from J, leaving 15 bases between them. Per germline, CDR1 LNHDA and CDR2 SQIVND (reference sequence). DNA for the CDR3: TGTGCCAGTAGTAGGGGGGCCGGAGAAGACGAGCAGTACGTC. The encoded protein is CASSRGAGEDEQYV.

This clonotype showed up many times. The rearrangement joins TRBV5-1 to TRBJ2-5; 11 bases align to TRBD2. The V gene end was trimmed by 3 bases and the J gene end by 6 bases; junction bases not matched to a gene: 7. The CDR3 consists of 15 residues. The germline CDR1 and CDR2 sequences are SGHRS and YFSETQ. CDR3 loop: CASSSVAGGPQTQYF. The CDR3 DNA follows: TGCGCCAGCAGCTCCGTAGCGGGAGGGCCGCAGACCCAGTACTTC. The variable domain in full, with the rest retrieved from reference TRBV5-1 and TRBJ2-5, is KAGVTQTPRYLIKTRGQQVTLSCSPISGHRSVSWYQQTPGQGLQFLFEYFSETQRNKGNFPGRFSGRQFSNSRSEMNVSTLELGDSALYLCASSSVAGGPQTQYFGPGTRLLVL.

V usage is TRBV20-1 and J usage is TRBJ2-6; unclear D gene. V was trimmed by 6 bases and J by 0 bases, leaving 9 bases between them. CDR1 is DFQATT, CDR2 SNEGSKA, per germline (reference sequence). The CDR3 is made up of 14 amino acids. CDR3 sequence (DNA): TGCAGTGCATACGCAAGCTCTGGGGCCAACGTCCTGACTTTC. Amino acid sequence: CSAYASSGANVLTF.

This clonotype has only one observation. A junction boundary mismatches the germline segment, possibly from a read error. This sequence joins TRBV12-3 or TRBV12-4 and TRBJ2-1; D may be TRBD1 or TRBD2 (5 bases each). The CDR3 is 12 amino acids. CDR3 amino acids: CVSSRDVGDRGF. The CDR3 nucleotides read TGTGTCAGCAGTCGCGACGTCGGGGACCGGGGCTTC.

The table lists this clonotype with a few counts. The chain couples TRBV28 to TRBJ2-2; TRBD1 aligns across 9 bases. The V gene's germline CDR1 is MDHEN and CDR2 SYDVKM. V lost 6 bases and J lost 7; bases outside the gene matches: 12. This CDR3 is built from 16 residues. CDR3 region: CASRYAGQGRVGELFF. Here the CDR3 DNA reads TGTGCCAGCAGGTATGCTGGACAGGGGAGGGTCGGGGAGCTGTTTTTT.

CDR3 in amino acids: CASSLTGQFYNEQFF. The DNA of the CDR3 is TGTGCCAGCAGCCTCACGGGACAGTTTTACAATGAGCAGTTCTTC. The rearrangement joins TRBV7-2 to TRBJ2-1, with TRBD1 matching 7 bases. With 5 bases clipped from V and 4 bases from J, the junction kept 8 bases outside the gene matches. CDR3 length equals 15 residues. Germline V lookup: CDR1 SGHTA, CDR2 FQGNSA.

The chain is built from TRBV5-1 and TRBJ1-1, with TRBD1 matching over 8 bases. The CDR3 has 15 amino acids. The V segment lost 2 bases and the J segment 1 base; nucleotides outside the gene matches: 4. Per the germline V gene, CDR1 is SGHRS and CDR2 is YFSETQ. The CDR3 is CASSFRQGSNTEAFF. The DNA for the CDR3 is TGCGCCAGCAGCTTTCGACAGGGGTCGAACACTGAAGCTTTCTTT.

This clonotype was detected only a few times. J is TRBJ2-2 and V is TRBV7-2, with D unresolved. The CDR3 loop spans 15 amino acids. CDR1 and CDR2 (germline): SGHTA, FQGNSA. V lost 5 bases and J 1 base, leaving 11 bases between the germline ends. This CDR3 is CASSLLLGNTGELFF. The CDR3 DNA is TGTGCCAGCAGCCTTCTTTTGGGGAACACCGGGGAGCTGTTTTTT.

The rearrangement uses TRBV12-3 or TRBV12-4 and TRBJ2-6; 12 nucleotides match TRBD1. After removal of 3 bases from V and 1 base from J, the junction contained 13 bases not matched to a gene. The CDR3 is 21 residues long. The CDR3 coding sequence is TGTGCCAGCAGTTTCGCAGGGACAGGGGGCGCCCCGTTGTCTGGGGCCAACGTCCTGACTTTC. It encodes CASSFAGTGGAPLSGANVLTF.

A note on this clonotype: The germline gene is not matched at one end of the junction; a read error may be the cause. The chain has TRBV10-3 and TRBJ2-2, with D perhaps TRBD2 (5 bases). Germline V gene lookup returns CDR1 ENHRY and CDR2 SYGVKD. This CDR3 is 12 amino acids long. The chain's CDR3 is CAISGNTGEMFF. The CDR3 DNA sequence: TGTGCCATCAGTGGCAACACCGGGGAGATGTTTTTT.

V usage is TRBV20-1 and J usage is TRBJ2-1; 11 positions match TRBD1. J was trimmed by 6 bases and V by 3 bases; bases with no gene match: 10. The V gene's germline CDR1 is DFQATT and CDR2 SNEGSKA (reference sequence). The CDR3 has 16 amino acids. In DNA, the CDR3 is TGCAGTGCTAGGTACGGGACAGGGGGTTTCAGCAATGAGCAGTTCTTC. This sequence encodes CSARYGTGGFSNEQFF.

There are a few counts of this clonotype. The rearrangement uses TRBV27 and TRBJ1-1; weak D call: TRBD1 (6 bases). The V end lost 7 bases, the J end lost 0 bases, and 12 bases lay between the germline ends. CDR1 and CDR2 from the germline V gene are MNHEY and SMNVEV (reference sequence). CDR3 length equals 14 residues. The CDR3 coding sequence is TGTGCCAGCAAAAGTCAGGGGATGAACACTGAAGCTTTCTTT. Translating it yields CASKSQGMNTEAFF.

This chain links TRBV7-2 with TRBJ2-1; 10 bases are shared with TRBD2. This CDR3 spans 16 amino acids. Unmatched junction bases numbered 9, after V lost 5 bases and J lost 5 bases. The germline V gene encodes CDR1 SGHTA and CDR2 FQGNSA. CDR3 DNA sequence: TGTGCCAGCAGCGCCCAAAGCGGGAGGGTAAACAATGAGCAGTTCTTC. Protein product: CASSAQSGRVNNEQFF.

This clonotype was counted a few times. This chain joins TRBV20-1 and TRBJ2-7, with 10 bases lining up with TRBD2. J gave up 2 bases and V 0 bases, and 7 bases lay outside the gene matches. CDR3 length: 16 amino acids. Germline lookup yields CDR1 DFQATT and CDR2 SNEGSKA (reference sequence). CDR3 amino acids: CSARDNLAGVTYEQYF. In DNA, the CDR3 is TGCAGTGCTAGAGATAACCTAGCGGGAGTAACCTACGAGCAGTACTTC.